Below, 11 T cell receptor beta chains from the same sample are listed, as sequenced in a study of blood T cells in healthy people across ages. A J-beta primer mix and a sample-barcoded 5' primer were used in a second PCR of roughly 6 to 12 cycles. TCRdb reprocessed the 5' RACE reads via MiXCR and lists one record per CDR3 protein. The table lists more than 700,000 distinct CDR3 sequences, about 55% of them singletons. The sequencing input was blood. All receptors come from a man of 80 years or more in good health.

The chain links TRBV12-3 or TRBV12-4 to TRBJ2-7; 7 bases fit TRBD1. The CDR3 is 13 residues long. Trimming at V came to 3 bases and at J to 4 bases, leaving 3 bases not matched to a gene. CDR3 nucleotides: TGTGCCAGCAGTTTTGACAGGGAGTACGAGCAGTACTTC. Residues: CASSFDREYEQYF.

Only a few counts were recorded for this clonotype. The chain links TRBV21-1 to TRBJ2-5; no DNA check was done on the table's D call, TRBD1. TRBV21-1 is a pseudogene. The CDR3 runs 14 residues. The chain's CDR3 is CASSKAGTAETQYF. The CDR3 nucleotides are TGTGCCAGCAGCAAAGCCGGGACAGCGGAGACCCAGTACTTC.

The chain uses TRBV24-1 and TRBJ1-2; 9 bases align to TRBD1. This CDR3 spans 14 amino acids. V was pared by 4 bases and J by 4 bases, with 3 bases of the junction left unmatched. CDR1 and CDR2 from the germline V gene are KGHDR and SFDVKD. In nucleotides, the CDR3 is TGTGCCACCAGTGAACAGGGGGCAGGCTATGGCTACACCTTC. It encodes CATSEQGAGYGYTF.

The chain combines TRBV6-5 with TRBJ2-4, with D possibly matching TRBD2 (5 bases). CDR1 is MNHEY and CDR2 is SVGAGI in the germline V gene. This CDR3 comprises 16 residues. V was clipped by 2 bases and J by 13 bases, with 24 bases between them. The CDR3 loop reads CASSYNSPPRLREQYF. CDR3 DNA sequence: TGTGCCAGCAGTTACAACAGCCCTCCCCGCCTGAGGGAGCAGTACTTC.

This clonotype occurred a few times. In DNA, the CDR3 is TGTGCCAGCAGCCCCGCACCCCGCTATGGCTACACCTTC. As protein: CASSPAPRYGYTF. The chain couples TRBV12-3 or TRBV12-4 to TRBJ1-2; D gene uncertain. The ends were cut back, 6 bases at V and 4 bases at J, with 12 bases in the middle. This CDR3 has 13 residues.

The chain links TRBV4-2 to TRBJ2-3, with TRBD2 matching over 7 bases. The CDR3 loop spans 16 amino acids. CDR1 LGHNA and CDR2 YNFKEQ come from the germline V gene. Losses at the gene ends were 2 bases for V and 0 bases for J; bases not matched to a gene: 5. The CDR3 loop is CASSQMSGKSTDTQYF. As DNA, the CDR3 is TGTGCCAGCAGCCAAATGAGCGGGAAAAGCACAGATACGCAGTATTTT.

Only a few counts were recorded for this clonotype. J is TRBJ1-1 and V is TRBV27; D possibly corresponds to TRBD1 (5 bases). Between the trimmed V and J ends, which lost 5 bases and 2 bases, there was a span of 15 bases. The CDR3 spans 15 residues. Per germline, CDR1 MNHEY and CDR2 SMNVEV (reference sequence). Here the CDR3 reads CASSPWEGTNTEAFF. The CDR3 DNA reads TGTGCCAGCAGTCCTTGGGAGGGGACCAACACTGAAGCTTTCTTT.

A single count supports this clonotype. The V gene is TRBV2, the J gene TRBJ2-3; 10 bases agree with TRBD2. CDR1 is SNHLY and CDR2 is FYNNEI in the germline V gene. The V and J ends lost 7 bases and 0 bases, in that order; junction bases with no gene match: 4. The CDR3 length is 15 residues. CDR3 in amino acids: CASIEREGSTDTQYF. The CDR3 region has the DNA TGTGCCAGCATCGAGCGGGAGGGGAGCACAGATACGCAGTATTTT.

This rearrangement joins TRBV7-9 to TRBJ1-4, with D tentatively TRBD1 (5 bases). From germline, CDR1 is SEHNR and CDR2 FQNEAQ (reference sequence). The CDR3 has 15 amino acids. The V and J ends lost 4 bases and 8 bases respectively, with 17 bases between them. The DNA of the CDR3 is TGTGCCAGCAGCTCTGGACATCCCGGCGGGGAAAAACTGTTTTTT. Translated, it gives CASSSGHPGGEKLFF.

Of note for this clonotype: The junction and the germline gene differ at one end; a read error may be behind it. This rearrangement joins TRBV20-1 to TRBJ2-1, with D possibly TRBD2 on 6 matching bases. Germline lookup yields CDR1 DFQATT and CDR2 SNEGSKA (reference sequence). The CDR3 runs to 14 residues. CDR3 sequence: CSADWTTLYNERFF. DNA for the CDR3: TGCAGTGCAGACTGGACTACTCTATACAATGAGCGGTTCTTC.

The chain employs TRBV7-9 and TRBJ1-5, with TRBD1 matching 10 bases. V shed 5 bases and J 7 bases; nucleotides not matched to a gene: 2. Germline CDR1 SEHNR, CDR2 FQNEAQ (reference sequence). The CDR3 has 13 residues. The CDR3 nucleotides are TGTGCCAGCAGCGGGACAGGGGCCCAGCCCCAGCATTTT. This encodes CASSGTGAQPQHF.